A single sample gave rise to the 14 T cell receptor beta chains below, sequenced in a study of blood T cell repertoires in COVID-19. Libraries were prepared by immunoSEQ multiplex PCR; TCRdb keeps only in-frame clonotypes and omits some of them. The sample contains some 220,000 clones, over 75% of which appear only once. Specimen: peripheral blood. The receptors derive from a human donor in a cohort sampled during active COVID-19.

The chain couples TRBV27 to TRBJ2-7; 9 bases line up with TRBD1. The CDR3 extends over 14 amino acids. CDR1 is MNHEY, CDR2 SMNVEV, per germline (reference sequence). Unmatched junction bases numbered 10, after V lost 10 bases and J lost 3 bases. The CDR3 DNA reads TGTGCCACCAAGCGGGACAGGGTATACTACGAGCAGTACTTC. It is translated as CATKRDRVYYEQYF.

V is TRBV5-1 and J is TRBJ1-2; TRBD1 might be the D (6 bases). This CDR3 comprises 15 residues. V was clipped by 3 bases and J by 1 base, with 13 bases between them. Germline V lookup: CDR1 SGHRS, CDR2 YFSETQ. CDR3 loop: CASSSHREGNYGYTF. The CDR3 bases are TGCGCCAGCAGCTCTCACAGGGAGGGTAACTATGGCTACACCTTC. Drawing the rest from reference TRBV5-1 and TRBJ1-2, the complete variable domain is KAGVTQTPRYLIKTRGQQVTLSCSPISGHRSVSWYQQTPGQGLQFLFEYFSETQRNKGNFPGRFSGRQFSNSRSEMNVSTLELGDSALYLCASSSHREGNYGYTFGSGTRLTVV.

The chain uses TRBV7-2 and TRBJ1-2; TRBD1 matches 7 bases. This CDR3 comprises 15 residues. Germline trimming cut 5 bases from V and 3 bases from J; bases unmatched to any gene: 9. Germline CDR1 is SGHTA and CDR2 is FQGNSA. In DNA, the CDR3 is TGTGCCAGCAGCCATTCCAGGGACAGCTACTATGGCTACACCTTC. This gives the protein CASSHSRDSYYGYTF. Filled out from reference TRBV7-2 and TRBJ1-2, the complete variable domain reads GAGVSQSPSNKVTEKGKDVELRCDPISGHTALYWYRQSLGQGLEFLIYFQGNSAPDKSGLPSDRFSAERTGGSVSTLTIQRTQQEDSAVYLCASSHSRDSYYGYTFGSGTRLTVV.

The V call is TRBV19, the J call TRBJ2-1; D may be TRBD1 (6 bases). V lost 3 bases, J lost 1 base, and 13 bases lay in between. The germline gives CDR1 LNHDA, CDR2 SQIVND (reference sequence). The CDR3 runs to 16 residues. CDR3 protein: CASSINRVLSYNEQFF. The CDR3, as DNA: TGTGCCAGTAGTATCAACAGGGTGCTATCCTACAATGAGCAGTTCTTC.

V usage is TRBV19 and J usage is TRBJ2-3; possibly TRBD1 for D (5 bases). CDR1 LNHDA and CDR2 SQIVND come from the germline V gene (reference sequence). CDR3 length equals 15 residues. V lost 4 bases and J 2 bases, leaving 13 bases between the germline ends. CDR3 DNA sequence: TGTGCCAGTAGTAGCGGCAGGGCCACCACAGATACGCAGTATTTT. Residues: CASSSGRATTDTQYF.

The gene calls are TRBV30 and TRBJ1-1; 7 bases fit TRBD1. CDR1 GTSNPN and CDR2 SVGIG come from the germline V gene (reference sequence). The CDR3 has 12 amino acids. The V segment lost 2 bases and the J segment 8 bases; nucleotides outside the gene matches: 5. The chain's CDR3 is CAWSWGQREAFF. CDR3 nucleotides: TGTGCCTGGAGTTGGGGACAGCGGGAAGCTTTCTTT.

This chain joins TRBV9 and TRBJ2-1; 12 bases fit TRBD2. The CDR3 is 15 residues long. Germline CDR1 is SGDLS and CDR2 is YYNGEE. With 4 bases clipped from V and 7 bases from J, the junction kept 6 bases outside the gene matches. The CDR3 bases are TGTGCCAGCAGCCCACTAGCGGGAGGCGATAATGAGCAGTTCTTC. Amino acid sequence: CASSPLAGGDNEQFF.

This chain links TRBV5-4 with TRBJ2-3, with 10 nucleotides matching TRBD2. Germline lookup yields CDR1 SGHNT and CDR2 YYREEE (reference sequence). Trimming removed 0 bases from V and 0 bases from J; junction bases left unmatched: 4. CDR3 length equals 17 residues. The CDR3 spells CASSLGLAGFSTDTQYF. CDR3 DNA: TGTGCCAGCAGCTTGGGACTAGCGGGCTTCAGCACAGATACGCAGTATTTT.

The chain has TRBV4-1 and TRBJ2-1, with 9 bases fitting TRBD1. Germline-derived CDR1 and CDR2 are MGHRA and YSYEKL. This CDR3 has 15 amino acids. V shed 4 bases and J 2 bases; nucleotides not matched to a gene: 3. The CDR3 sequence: CASSPGQGPYNEQFF. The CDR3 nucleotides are TGCGCCAGCAGCCCAGGACAGGGGCCCTACAATGAGCAGTTCTTC.

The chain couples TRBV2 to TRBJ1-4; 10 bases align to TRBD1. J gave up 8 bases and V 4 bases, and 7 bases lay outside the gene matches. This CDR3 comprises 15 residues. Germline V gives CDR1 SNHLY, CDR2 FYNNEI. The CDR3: CASSGGQGFEEKLFF. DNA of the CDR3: TGTGCCAGCAGTGGGGGACAGGGGTTTGAGGAAAAACTGTTTTTT.

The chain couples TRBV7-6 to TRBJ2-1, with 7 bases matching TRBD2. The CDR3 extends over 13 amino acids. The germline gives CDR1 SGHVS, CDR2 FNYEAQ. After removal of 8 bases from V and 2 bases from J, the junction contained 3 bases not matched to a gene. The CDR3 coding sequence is TGTGCCAGCTCGGGAGGCGCCTACAATGAGCAGTTCTTC. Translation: CASSGGAYNEQFF.

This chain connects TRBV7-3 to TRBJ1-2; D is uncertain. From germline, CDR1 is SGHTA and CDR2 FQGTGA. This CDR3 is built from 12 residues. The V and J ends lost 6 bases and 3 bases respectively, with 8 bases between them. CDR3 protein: CASRGPDYGYTF. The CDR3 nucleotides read TGTGCCAGCAGGGGCCCCGACTATGGCTACACCTTC.

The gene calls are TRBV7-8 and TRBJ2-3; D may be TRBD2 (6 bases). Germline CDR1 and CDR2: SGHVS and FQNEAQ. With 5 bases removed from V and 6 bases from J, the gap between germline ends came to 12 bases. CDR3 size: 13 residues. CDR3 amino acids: CASSPLAGDTQYF. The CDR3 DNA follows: TGTGCCAGCAGCCCACTAGCCGGGGATACGCAGTATTTT.

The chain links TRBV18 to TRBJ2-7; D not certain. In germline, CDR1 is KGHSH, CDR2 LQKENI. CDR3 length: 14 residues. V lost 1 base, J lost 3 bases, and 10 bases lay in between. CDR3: CASSPLGQLYEQYF. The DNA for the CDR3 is TGTGCCAGCTCACCACTTGGGCAGCTCTACGAGCAGTACTTC.